Included here is one T cell receptor (beta chain) sequence, with context. The antigen remains undetermined. This sample stems from a study of shared clonotypes between healthy human individuals. Overall study context: Per donor, three plates held CD4 naive cells, three held CD4 memory, two held CD8 naive and one held CD8 memory.

The data were produced by immunoSEQ multiplex PCR, yet TCRdb's version contains in-frame clones alone and is incomplete. The sample holds about 2.1 million clones, 85% to 95% seen once. Whole-study findings and limits: Though the depth was large, rarefaction showed that sorted-subset sequencing was incomplete. In contrast to clonotypes shared by all four donors, non-shared clonotypes had lower generation probabilities.

The V and J ends lost 6 bases and 9 bases respectively, with 12 bases between them. This CDR3 has 12 amino acids. CDR1 MNHEY and CDR2 SMNVEV come from the germline V gene (reference sequence). Positively selected for CCR7, the CD45RO-negative cells used as naive CD8 cells excluded terminally differentiated effector memory CD45RA+ cells. Donors comprised healthy HIV-negative adults lacking recent acute infections or vaccinations. V and J are TRBV27 and TRBJ2-1; no clear D gene. The sequenced sample consisted of naive CD8+ T cells from PBMCs. The source of this sequence is a man between 18 and 29 years old in good health. Some clones in this sample may be carry-over from other donors' samples. CDR3 sequence reads: CASSWLGTEQFF. The CDR3 region has the DNA TGTGCCAGCAGCTGGCTAGGCACTGAGCAGTTCTTC.